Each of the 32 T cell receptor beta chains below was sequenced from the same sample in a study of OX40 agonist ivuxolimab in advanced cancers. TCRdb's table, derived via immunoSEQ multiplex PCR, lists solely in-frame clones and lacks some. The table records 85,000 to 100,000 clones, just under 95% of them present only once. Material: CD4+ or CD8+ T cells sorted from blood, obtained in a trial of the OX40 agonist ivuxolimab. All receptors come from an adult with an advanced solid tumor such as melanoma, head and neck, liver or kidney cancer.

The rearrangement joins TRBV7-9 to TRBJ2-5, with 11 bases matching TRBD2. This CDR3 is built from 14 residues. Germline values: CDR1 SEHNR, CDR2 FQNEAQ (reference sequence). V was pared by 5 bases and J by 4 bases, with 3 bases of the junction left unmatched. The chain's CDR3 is CASSPGLAVETQYF. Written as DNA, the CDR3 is TGTGCCAGCAGCCCGGGACTAGCGGTAGAGACCCAGTACTTC. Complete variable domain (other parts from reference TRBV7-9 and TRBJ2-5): DTGVSQNPRHKITKRGQNVTFRCDPISEHNRLYWYRQTLGQGPEFLTYFQNEAQLEKSRLLSDRFSAERPKGSFSTLEIQRTEQGDSAMYLCASSPGLAVETQYFGPGTRLLVL.

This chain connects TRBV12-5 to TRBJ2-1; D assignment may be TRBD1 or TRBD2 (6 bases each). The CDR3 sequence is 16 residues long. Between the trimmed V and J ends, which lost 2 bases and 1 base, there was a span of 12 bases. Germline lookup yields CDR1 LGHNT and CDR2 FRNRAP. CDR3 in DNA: TGTGCTAGTGGTTTGCTAAGGGGGGAATCCTACAATGAGCAGTTCTTC. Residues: CASGLLRGESYNEQFF. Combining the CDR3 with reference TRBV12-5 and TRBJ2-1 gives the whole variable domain DARVTQTPRHKVTEMGQEVTMRCQPILGHNTVFWYRQTMMQGLELLAYFRNRAPLDDSGMPKDRFSAEMPDATLATLKIQPSEPRDSAVYFCASGLLRGESYNEQFFGPGTRLTVL.

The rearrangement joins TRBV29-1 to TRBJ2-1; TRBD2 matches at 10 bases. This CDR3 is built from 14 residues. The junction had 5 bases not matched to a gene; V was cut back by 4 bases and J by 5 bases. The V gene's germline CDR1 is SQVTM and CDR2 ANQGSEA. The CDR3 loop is CSVGRLAGDNEQFF. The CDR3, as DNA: TGCAGCGTTGGACGCCTAGCGGGGGACAATGAGCAGTTCTTC.

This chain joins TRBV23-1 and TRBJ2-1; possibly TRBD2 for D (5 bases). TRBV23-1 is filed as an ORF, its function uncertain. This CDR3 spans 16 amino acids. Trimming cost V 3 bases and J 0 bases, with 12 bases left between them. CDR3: CASSQSSGSSYNEQFF. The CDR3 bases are TGCGCCAGCAGTCAGTCCAGCGGCAGCTCCTACAATGAGCAGTTCTTC.

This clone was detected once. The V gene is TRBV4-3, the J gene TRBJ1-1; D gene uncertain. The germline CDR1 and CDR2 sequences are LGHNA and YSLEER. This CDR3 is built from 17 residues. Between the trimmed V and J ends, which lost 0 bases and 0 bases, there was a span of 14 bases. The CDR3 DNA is TGCGCCAGCAGCCAAGATCATTCGAGAGTCATGAACACTGAAGCTTTCTTT. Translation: CASSQDHSRVMNTEAFF.

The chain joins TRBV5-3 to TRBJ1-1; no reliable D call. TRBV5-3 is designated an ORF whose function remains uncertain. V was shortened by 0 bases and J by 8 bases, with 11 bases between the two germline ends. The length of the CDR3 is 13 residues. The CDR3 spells CARSLGSTREAFF. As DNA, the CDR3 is TGTGCCAGAAGCTTGGGGTCGACAAGGGAAGCTTTCTTT.

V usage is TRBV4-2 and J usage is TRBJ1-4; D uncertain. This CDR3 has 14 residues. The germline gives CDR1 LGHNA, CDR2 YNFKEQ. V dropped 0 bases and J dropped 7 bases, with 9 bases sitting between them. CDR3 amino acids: CASSQDTGFEKLFF. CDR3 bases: TGTGCCAGCAGCCAAGATACTGGTTTTGAAAAACTGTTTTTT.

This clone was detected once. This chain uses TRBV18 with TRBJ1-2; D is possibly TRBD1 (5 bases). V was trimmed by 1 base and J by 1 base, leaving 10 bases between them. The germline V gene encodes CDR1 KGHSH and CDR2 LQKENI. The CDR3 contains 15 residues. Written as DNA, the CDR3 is TGTGCCAGCTCACCACGGCAGGGCGGTAACTATGGCTACACCTTC. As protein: CASSPRQGGNYGYTF.

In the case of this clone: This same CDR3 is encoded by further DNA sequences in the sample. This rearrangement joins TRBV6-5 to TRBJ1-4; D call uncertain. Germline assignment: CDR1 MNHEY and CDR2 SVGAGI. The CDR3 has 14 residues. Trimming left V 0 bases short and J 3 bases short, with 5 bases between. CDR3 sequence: CASSYSASNEKLFF. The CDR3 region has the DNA TGTGCCAGCAGTTACTCGGCGTCTAATGAAAAACTGTTTTTT.

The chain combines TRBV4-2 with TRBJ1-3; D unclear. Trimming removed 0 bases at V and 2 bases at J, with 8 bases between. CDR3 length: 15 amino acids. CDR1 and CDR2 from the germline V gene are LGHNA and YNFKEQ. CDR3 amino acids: CASSQDTAAGNTIYF. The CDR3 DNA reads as TGTGCCAGCAGCCAAGACACGGCAGCTGGAAACACCATATATTTT.

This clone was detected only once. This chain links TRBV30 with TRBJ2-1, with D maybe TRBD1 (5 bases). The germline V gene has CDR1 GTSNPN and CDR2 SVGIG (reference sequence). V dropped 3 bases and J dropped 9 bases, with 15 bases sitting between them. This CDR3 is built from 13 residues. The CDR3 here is CAWSMTFRGEQFF. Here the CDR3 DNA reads TGTGCCTGGAGCATGACGTTTAGGGGTGAGCAGTTCTTC.

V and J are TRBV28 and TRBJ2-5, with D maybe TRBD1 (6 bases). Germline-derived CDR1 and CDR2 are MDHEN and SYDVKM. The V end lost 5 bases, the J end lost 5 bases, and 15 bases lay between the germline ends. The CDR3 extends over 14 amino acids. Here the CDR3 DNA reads TGTGCCAGCAGTCAAGCGAGGGGGTCTGAGACCCAGTACTTC. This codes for CASSQARGSETQYF.

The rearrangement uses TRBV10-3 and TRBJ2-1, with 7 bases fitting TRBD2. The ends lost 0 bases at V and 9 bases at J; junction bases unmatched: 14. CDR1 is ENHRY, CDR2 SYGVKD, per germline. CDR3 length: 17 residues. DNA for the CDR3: TGTGCCATCAGTGAGTCAAGTAGGACTAGGGCCCTTGGTGAGCAGTTCTTC. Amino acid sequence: CAISESSRTRALGEQFF.

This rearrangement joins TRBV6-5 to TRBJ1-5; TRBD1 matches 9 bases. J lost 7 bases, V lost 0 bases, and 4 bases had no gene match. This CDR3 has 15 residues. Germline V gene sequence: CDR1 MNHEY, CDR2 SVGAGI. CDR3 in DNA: TGTGCCAGCAGTTACTCGGGACAGGGAGGACAGCCCCAGCATTTT. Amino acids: CASSYSGQGGQPQHF.

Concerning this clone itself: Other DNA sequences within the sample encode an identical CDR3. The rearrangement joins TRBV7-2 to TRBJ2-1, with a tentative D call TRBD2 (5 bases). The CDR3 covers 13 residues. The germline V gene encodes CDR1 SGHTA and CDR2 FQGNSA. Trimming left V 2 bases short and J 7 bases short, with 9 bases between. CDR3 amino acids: CASSLPSSNEQFF. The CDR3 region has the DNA TGTGCCAGCAGCTTACCTAGCAGTAATGAGCAGTTCTTC.

CDR3 DNA: TGTGCCAGTAGTCCCCGTAGGGGGGTTGGCGATACGCAGTATTTT. Translated: CASSPRRGVGDTQYF. This rearrangement joins TRBV19 to TRBJ2-3; tentatively, D is TRBD1 or TRBD2 (6 bases each). The CDR3 has 15 amino acids. Germline V lookup: CDR1 LNHDA, CDR2 SQIVND (reference sequence). V dropped 5 bases and J dropped 6 bases, with 18 bases sitting between them.

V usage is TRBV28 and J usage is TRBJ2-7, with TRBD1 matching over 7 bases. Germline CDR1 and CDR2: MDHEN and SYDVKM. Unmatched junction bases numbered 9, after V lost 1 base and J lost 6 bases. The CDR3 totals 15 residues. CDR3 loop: CASSLFLQGVGEQYF. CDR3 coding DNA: TGTGCCAGCAGTTTATTCTTGCAGGGGGTAGGCGAGCAGTACTTC.

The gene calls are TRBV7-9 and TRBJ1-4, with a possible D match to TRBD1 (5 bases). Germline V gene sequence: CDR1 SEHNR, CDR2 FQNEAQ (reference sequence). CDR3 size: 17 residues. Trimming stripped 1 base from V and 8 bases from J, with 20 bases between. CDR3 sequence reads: CASSLVLDGGVSEKLFF. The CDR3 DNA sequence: TGTGCCAGCAGCTTAGTGCTTGACGGGGGAGTCTCAGAAAAACTGTTTTTT.

The CDR3 here is CASSLGQGGTDTQYF. CDR3 nucleotides: TGTGCCAGCAGCTTGGGACAGGGTGGCACAGATACGCAGTATTTT. V usage is TRBV5-4 and J usage is TRBJ2-3, with TRBD1 matching 7 bases. Germline V gives CDR1 SGHNT, CDR2 YYREEE (reference sequence). Losses at the gene ends were 0 bases for V and 1 base for J; bases not matched to a gene: 2. This CDR3 has 15 residues.

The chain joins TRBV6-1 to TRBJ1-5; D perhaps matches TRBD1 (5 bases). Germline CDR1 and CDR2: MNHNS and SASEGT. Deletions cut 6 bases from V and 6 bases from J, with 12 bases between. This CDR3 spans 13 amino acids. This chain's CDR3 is CASSEGRLQPQHF. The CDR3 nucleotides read TGTGCCAGCAGCGAGGGGCGGCTTCAGCCCCAGCATTTT.

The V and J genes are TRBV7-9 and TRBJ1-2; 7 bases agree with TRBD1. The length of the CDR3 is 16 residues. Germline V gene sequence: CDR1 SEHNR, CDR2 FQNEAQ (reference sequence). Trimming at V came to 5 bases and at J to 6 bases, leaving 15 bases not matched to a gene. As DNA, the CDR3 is TGTGCCAGCAGCCTTAGGACAGGAGGGGAGATTAATGGCTACACCTTC. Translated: CASSLRTGGEINGYTF. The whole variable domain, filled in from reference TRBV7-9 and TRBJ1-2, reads DTGVSQNPRHKITKRGQNVTFRCDPISEHNRLYWYRQTLGQGPEFLTYFQNEAQLEKSRLLSDRFSAERPKGSFSTLEIQRTEQGDSAMYLCASSLRTGGEINGYTFGSGTRLTVV.

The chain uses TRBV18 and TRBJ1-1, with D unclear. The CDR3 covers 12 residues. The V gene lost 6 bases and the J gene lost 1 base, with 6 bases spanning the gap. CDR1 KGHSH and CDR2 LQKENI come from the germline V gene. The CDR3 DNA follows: TGTGCCAGCTCCGCGGGGAACACTGAAGCTTTCTTT. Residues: CASSAGNTEAFF.

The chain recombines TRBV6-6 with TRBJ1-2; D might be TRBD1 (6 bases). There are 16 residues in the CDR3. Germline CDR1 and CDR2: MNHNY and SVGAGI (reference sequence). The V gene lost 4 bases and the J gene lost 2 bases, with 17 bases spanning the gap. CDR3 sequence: CASSSGTRGRNYGYTF. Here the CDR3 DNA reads TGTGCCAGCAGTTCTGGGACAAGGGGACGAAACTATGGCTACACCTTC.

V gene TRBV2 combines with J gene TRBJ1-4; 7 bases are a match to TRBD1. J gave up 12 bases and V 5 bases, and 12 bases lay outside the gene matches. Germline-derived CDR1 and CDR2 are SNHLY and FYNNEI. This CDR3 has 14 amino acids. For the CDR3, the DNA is TGTGCCAGCAGTCCCCGGAGACAGGGAGGGGAACTGTTTTTT. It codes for CASSPRRQGGELFF.

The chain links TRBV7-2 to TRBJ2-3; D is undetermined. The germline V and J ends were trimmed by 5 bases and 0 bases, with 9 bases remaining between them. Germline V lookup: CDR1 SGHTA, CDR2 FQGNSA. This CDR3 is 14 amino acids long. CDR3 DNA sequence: TGTGCCAGCAGCCGCGGCGGTAGCACAGATACGCAGTATTTT. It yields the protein CASSRGGSTDTQYF.

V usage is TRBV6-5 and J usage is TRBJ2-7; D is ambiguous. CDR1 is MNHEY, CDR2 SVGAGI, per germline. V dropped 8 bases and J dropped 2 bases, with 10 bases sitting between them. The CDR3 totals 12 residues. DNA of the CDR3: TGTGCCAGCGGGCCCTATACCTACGAGCAGTACTTC. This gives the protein CASGPYTYEQYF.

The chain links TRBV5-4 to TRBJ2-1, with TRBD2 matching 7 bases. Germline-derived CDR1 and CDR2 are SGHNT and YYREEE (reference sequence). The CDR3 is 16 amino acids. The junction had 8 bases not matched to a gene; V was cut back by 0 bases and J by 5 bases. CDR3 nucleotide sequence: TGTGCCAGCAGCTTGGGAGGCGGGAGTGGAAACAATGAGCAGTTCTTC. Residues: CASSLGGGSGNNEQFF.

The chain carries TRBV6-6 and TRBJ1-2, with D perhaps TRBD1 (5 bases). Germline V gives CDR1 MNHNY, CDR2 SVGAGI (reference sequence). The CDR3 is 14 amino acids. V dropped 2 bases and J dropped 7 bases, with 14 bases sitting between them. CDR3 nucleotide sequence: TGTGCCAGCAGTTACGGAGCAGGGAGGTCTGGCTACACCTTC. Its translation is CASSYGAGRSGYTF.

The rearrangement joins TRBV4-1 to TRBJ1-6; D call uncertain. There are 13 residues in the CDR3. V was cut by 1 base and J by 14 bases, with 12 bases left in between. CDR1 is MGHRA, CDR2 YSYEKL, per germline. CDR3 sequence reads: CASSQVGNPALHF. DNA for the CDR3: TGCGCCAGCAGCCAAGTTGGGAATCCGGCCCTCCACTTT.

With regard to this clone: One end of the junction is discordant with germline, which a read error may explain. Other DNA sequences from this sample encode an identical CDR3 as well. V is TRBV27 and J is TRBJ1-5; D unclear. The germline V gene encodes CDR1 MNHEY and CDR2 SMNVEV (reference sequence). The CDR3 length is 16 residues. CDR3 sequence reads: CASSLSSGSGNQPQHF. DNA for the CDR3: TGTGCCAGCAGTTTATCGAGCGGCAGCGGCAATCAGCCTCAGCATTTT.

CDR3 residues: CASRLWGQGTEAFF. The CDR3 region has the DNA TGTGCCAGCAGGTTATGGGGGCAGGGCACTGAAGCTTTCTTT. The rearrangement uses TRBV11-3 and TRBJ1-1; possible D gene TRBD1, 6 bases. This CDR3 is built from 14 residues. Germline V gene data show CDR1 as SGHNT and CDR2 as YENEEA. V shed 6 bases and J shed 4 bases, with 15 bases lying between them.

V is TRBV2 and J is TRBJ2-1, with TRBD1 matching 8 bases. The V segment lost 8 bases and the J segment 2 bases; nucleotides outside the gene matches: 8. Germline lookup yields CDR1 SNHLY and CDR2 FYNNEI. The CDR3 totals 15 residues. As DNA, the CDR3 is TGTGCCAGCGTGGGGGCAGGGGGCACCTACAATGAGCAGTTCTTC. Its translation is CASVGAGGTYNEQFF.